This TCR beta chain is drawn from a study of cytomegalovirus exposure and HLA in healthy donors. Findings of the study overall: HLA restriction was apparent for most CMV-associated TCR beta chains in a later analysis. Analyzed later, association rates of TCRs varied across HLA loci, with DRB1 most and HLA-C fewest. In an earlier analysis, most TCR beta V segments were productive about 90% or about 30% of the time. In a later analysis, HLA-associated beta chains showed higher expansion and lower generation probabilities than comparable chains.

Germline CDR1 SQVTM, CDR2 ANQGSEA. The CDR3 contains 13 residues. V dropped 3 bases and J dropped 6; count of bases not matched to a gene: 1. With regard to this clone: Antigen unknown.

The PCR made use of 60 Vbeta and 13 Jbeta primers. The table came from immunoSEQ multiplex PCR; TCRdb's copy has only in-frame clones and leaves some out. This repertoire shows over 120,000 clones, about 84% found once; its top ten account for 2% to 3%. Sequenced input: PBMCs. This TCR was recovered from a man aged 50 to 60 in good health and CMV-seronegative. This rearrangement joins TRBV29-1 to TRBJ2-1; 11 positions agree with TRBD2. In DNA form, the CDR3 reads TGCAGCGTTGAGACTAGCGGGGTCAATGAGCAGTTCTTC. Translated: CSVETSGVNEQFF.